The 8 T cell receptor beta chains below all came from one sample that was sequenced in a study of cytomegalovirus exposure and HLA in healthy donors (TCRdb year 2017). Library preparation used the immunoSEQ multiplex PCR assay. TCRdb provides this immuneACCESS table in a form limited to in-frame rearrangements. Some clones are lacking; in checked studies, under half of them reflect an unresolved V gene, and why the rest are absent is not known. Here the sample has tens of thousands of clones; roughly 96% occur a single time. The top ten constitute 0.69% of the sample. Material: PBMCs. The source is a woman aged 18-30 years in good health and CMV-seronegative.

The chain joins TRBV4-1 to TRBJ2-3, with D possibly TRBD2 on 5 matching bases. The V and J ends lost 0 bases and 3 bases respectively, with 16 bases between them. The V gene's germline CDR1 is MGHRA and CDR2 YSYEKL. This CDR3 comprises 17 residues. This CDR3 is CASSQEIASQGTDTQYF. The CDR3 region has the DNA TGCGCCAGCAGCCAAGAAATTGCTAGCCAAGGGACAGATACGCAGTATTTT.

The chain combines TRBV28 with TRBJ1-1, with 9 bases that match TRBD1. There are 16 residues in the CDR3. V trimming: 3 bases; J trimming: 5 bases; junction bases outside the gene matches: 10. Per germline, CDR1 MDHEN and CDR2 SYDVKM. CDR3 DNA: TGTGCCAGCAGTTTGCCGGGACAGGGTCTGGGGACTGAAGCTTTCTTT. Translation: CASSLPGQGLGTEAFF.

This clone is a singleton in its sample. The chain carries TRBV25-1 and TRBJ1-2; TRBD1 aligns across 7 bases. The J segment lost 1 base and the V segment lost 1 base, leaving 3 bases of the junction unmatched. The CDR3 length is 15 residues. The germline CDR1 and CDR2 sequences are MGHDK and SYGVNS. CDR3 nucleotides: TGTGCCAGCAGTGAATCCGGGACAGTTAACTATGGCTACACCTTC. Its translation: CASSESGTVNYGYTF.

This clone was recorded only once. The chain has TRBV6-5 and TRBJ1-1; D gene ambiguous. CDR3 length: 15 residues. Trimming cost V 9 bases and J 1 base, with 18 bases left between them. The germline V gene encodes CDR1 MNHEY and CDR2 SVGAGI. CDR3 region: CASKGGGARNTEAFF. The DNA for the CDR3 is TGTGCCAGTAAAGGAGGTGGCGCGCGGAACACTGAAGCTTTCTTT.

The chain is built from TRBV2 and TRBJ1-1; D not certain. This CDR3 region has 14 residues. V lost 6 bases and J lost 4, with 15 bases in between. In germline, CDR1 is SNHLY, CDR2 FYNNEI. The CDR3 DNA sequence: TGTGCCAGCAGATTGACGGCTTCTAGCACTGAAGCTTTCTTT. Translation gives CASRLTASSTEAFF.

The chain combines TRBV29-1 with TRBJ2-2, with 7 bases aligning to TRBD2. V lost 3 bases and J lost 6; bases outside the gene matches: 7. Per the germline V gene, CDR1 is SQVTM and CDR2 is ANQGSEA. This CDR3 has 14 amino acids. The CDR3 is CSVDSGGEAGELFF. CDR3 bases: TGCAGCGTTGATTCGGGAGGTGAGGCCGGGGAGCTGTTTTTT.

This rearrangement joins TRBV5-1 to TRBJ2-7; 11 bases are shared with TRBD2. The germline gives CDR1 SGHRS, CDR2 YFSETQ. The CDR3 spans 17 residues. V shed 0 bases, J shed 3 bases, and the junction held 8 bases outside the gene matches. CDR3 loop: CASSLVVAGGTFYEQYF. CDR3 nucleotide sequence: TGCGCCAGCAGCTTGGTGGTAGCGGGAGGGACCTTCTACGAGCAGTACTTC.

The chain links TRBV2 to TRBJ2-5; 7 nucleotides align to TRBD2. Germline-derived CDR1 and CDR2 are SNHLY and FYNNEI. Trimming removed 6 bases from V and 5 bases from J; junction bases left unmatched: 9. This CDR3 has 14 residues. In DNA, the CDR3 is TGTGCCAGCAGCCTAACGGGAGGTTACGAGACCCAGTACTTC. Protein product: CASSLTGGYETQYF.